The sequence of this TCR beta chain was determined in a study of T-cell memory formation after mild COVID-19. Notes on this clonotype: Its antigen remains unidentified.

V shed 7 bases and J shed 6 bases, with 25 bases lying between them. Per the germline V gene, CDR1 is SNHLY and CDR2 is FYNNEI. CDR3 length: 16 amino acids. The study's findings and limits: Among clones contracting day 15 to 85, CD4/CD8 was balanced, whereas later expanders leaned CD4+.

One entry per CDR3 protein results from TCRdb running MiXCR on the 5' RACE reads. Of hundreds of thousands of distinct CDR3 sequences in the sample, about 20% were seen once. Sequences were obtained from PBMCs or a T cell subset sorted from them (not recorded which). The TCR comes from an adult woman who had mild COVID-19 (a few samples of this study predate the infection). Cell type and time point are not known. The chain uses TRBV2 and TRBJ2-7; D may be TRBD1 or TRBD2 (5 bases each). In DNA, the CDR3 is TGTGCCAGCACTATATTTCCGGGAACAGGCTTTGGCGAGCAGTACTTC. Translated, it gives CASTIFPGTGFGEQYF. The full variable domain, with the rest looked up from reference TRBV2 and TRBJ2-7, is EPEVTQTPSHQVTQMGQEVILRCVPISNHLYFYWYRQILGQKVEFLVSFYNNEISEKSEIFDDQFSVERPDGSNFTLKIRSTKLEDSAMYFCASTIFPGTGFGEQYFGPGTRLTVT.